Listed below are T cell receptor beta chains from one sample, sequenced in a study of beta chain features in type 1 diabetes. Clones were sequenced by immunoSEQ multiplex PCR, and TCRdb holds only the in-frame ones, with some missing. The sample contains 680,000 or so clones, 15% to 18% of which appear only once. The sequenced sample was naive CD4+ T cells from blood. These receptors were taken from a man between 18 and 29 years old in good health. Each CDR3 is given with its conserved first and last residue. The D gene is left open where the match is weak. Only some rows state a clone size, as once, few, many or a class for expanded clones.

cdr3_aa,cdr3_nt,j_call,d_call,v_call,clone_size
CASSVGSAKETQYF,TGTGCCAGCAGCGTAGGGTCGGCTAAAGAGACCCAGTACTTC,TRBJ2-5,NA,TRBV9,NA
CASSPGLAGGPNEQFF,TGTGCCAGCAGTCCGGGACTAGCGGGGGGGCCGAATGAGCAGTTCTTC,TRBJ2-1,TRBD2,TRBV28,few
CASSTGTLYEQYF,TGTGCCAGCAGCACTGGGACTCTTTACGAGCAGTACTTC,TRBJ2-7,NA,TRBV7-3,NA
CASSRGGTGELFF,TGCGCCAGCAGTCGAGGAGGCACCGGGGAGCTGTTTTTT,TRBJ2-2,NA,TRBV5-1,few
CASSTGLPRGNEQFF,TGTGCCAGCAGCACGGGACTCCCAAGAGGAAATGAGCAGTTCTTC,TRBJ2-1,NA,TRBV7-2,NA
CASSSISTDTQYF,TGCGCCAGCAGCTCGATCAGCACAGATACGCAGTATTTT,TRBJ2-3,NA,TRBV5-1,few
CASSRPSGTYEQYF,TGTGCCAGCAGCCGACCGAGCGGAACCTACGAGCAGTACTTC,TRBJ2-7,NA,TRBV7-2,NA
CATDRRYEQYF,TGTGCAACGGACAGGCGCTACGAGCAGTACTTC,TRBJ2-7,TRBD1,TRBV28,few
CASSLDVGRYTEAFF,TGCGCCAGCAGCTTGGACGTGGGGCGCTACACTGAAGCTTTCTTT,TRBJ1-1,NA,TRBV5-1,NA
CSVESRLSYGYTF,TGCAGCGTTGAAAGCAGGCTTTCCTATGGCTACACCTTC,TRBJ1-2,NA,TRBV29-1,few
CSVAGGGNIQYF,TGCAGCGTTGCTGGGGGGGGAAACATTCAGTACTTC,TRBJ2-4,TRBD2,TRBV29-1,NA
CASSQAGLAGGPSGELFF,TGCGCCAGCAGCCAAGCGGGACTAGCGGGAGGGCCCAGCGGGGAGCTGTTTTTT,TRBJ2-2,TRBD2,TRBV4-3,few
CSVVDNPNQPQHF,TGCAGCGTCGTAGACAACCCCAATCAGCCCCAGCATTTT,TRBJ1-5,NA,TRBV29-1,few
CASSALAVNTGELFF,TGTGCCAGCAGTGCGCTGGCGGTGAACACCGGGGAGCTGTTTTTT,TRBJ2-2,NA,TRBV11-2,many
CASSLDPVGPYEQYF,TGCGCCAGCAGCTTGGATCCAGTAGGACCCTACGAGCAGTACTTC,TRBJ2-7,NA,TRBV5-1,few
CASSKEQGGRLGTGELFF,TGCGCCAGCAGCAAAGAGCAAGGCGGGAGACTGGGCACCGGGGAGCTGTTTTTT,TRBJ2-2,TRBD2,TRBV4-1,NA
CASSTQGTTNEKLFF,TGTGCCAGCAGCACTCAGGGTACAACTAATGAAAAACTGTTTTTT,TRBJ1-4,NA,TRBV7-2,NA
CASSGLADGTQYF,TGTGCCAGCAGCGGACTAGCGGACGGTACGCAGTATTTT,TRBJ2-3,TRBD2,TRBV11-2,NA
CASSLALGGLDTEAFF,TGCGCCAGCAGCTTGGCTCTAGGGGGGTTGGACACTGAAGCTTTCTTT,TRBJ1-1,NA,TRBV5-1,NA
CASSLDTGNTEAFF,TGCGCCAGCAGCTTGGATACGGGGAACACTGAAGCTTTCTTT,TRBJ1-1,NA,TRBV5-1,few
CASNPLGTGLYEQYF,TGTGCCAGCAACCCCCTCGGGACAGGACTATACGAGCAGTACTTC,TRBJ2-7,TRBD1,TRBV5-6,few
CASAGIGGYGYTF,TGTGCCAGCGCCGGGATCGGGGGTTATGGCTACACCTTC,TRBJ1-2,NA,TRBV6-1,NA
CASSEPQGRALGTGEQYF,TGTGCCAGCAGTGAACCCCAGGGAAGGGCCTTGGGTACGGGAGAGCAGTACTTC,TRBJ2-7,NA,TRBV25-1,NA
CASSSSPGRSGYTF,TGTGCCAGCAGCTCCTCCCCCGGACGGTCAGGCTACACCTTC,TRBJ1-2,NA,TRBV7-9,NA
CASSLGLSGRPLKDTQYF,TGTGCCAGCAGCTTAGGACTTAGCGGGAGGCCGTTAAAAGATACGCAGTATTTT,TRBJ2-3,TRBD2,TRBV7-2,NA
CASSPTAGVGQPQHF,TGTGCCAGCAGCCCTACGGCCGGGGTTGGTCAGCCCCAGCATTTT,TRBJ1-5,NA,TRBV5-4,few
CASSPTGTRPTQNTQYF,TGTGCCAGCAGCCCGACAGGTACCCGACCGACGCAAAATACGCAGTATTTT,TRBJ2-3,NA,TRBV13,NA
CASSFPEDRNTEAFF,TGCGCCAGCAGCTTTCCGGAGGACAGGAACACTGAAGCTTTCTTT,TRBJ1-1,NA,TRBV5-1,few
CASSIMATGGYTF,TGTGCCAGTAGTATAATGGCGACAGGAGGCTACACCTTC,TRBJ1-2,NA,TRBV19,NA
CASSLSGGPSYEQYF,TGTGCCAGCAGTTTGTCAGGGGGCCCAAGCTACGAGCAGTACTTC,TRBJ2-7,TRBD1,TRBV28,few
CAISERSGAISDEQYF,TGTGCCATCAGTGAACGTTCCGGAGCGATAAGTGACGAGCAGTACTTC,TRBJ2-7,NA,TRBV10-3,few
CASSLNVPAGGPRETQYF,TGTGCCAGCAGCTTAAATGTTCCAGCGGGAGGGCCCCGGGAGACCCAGTACTTC,TRBJ2-5,TRBD2,TRBV7-2,once
CASTAGTSGWNEQFF,TGCGCCAGCACAGCCGGGACTAGCGGTTGGAATGAGCAGTTCTTC,TRBJ2-1,TRBD2,TRBV5-1,NA
CASSESEAGVYEQYF,TGTGCCAGCAGTGAATCTGAAGCGGGAGTCTACGAGCAGTACTTC,TRBJ2-7,TRBD2,TRBV25-1,few
CASRDPTYEQYF,TGTGCCAGCAGGGATCCTACCTACGAGCAGTACTTC,TRBJ2-7,NA,TRBV2,few
CASSSRVGNEKLFF,TGTGCCAGCAGCTCCAGGGTAGGGAATGAAAAACTGTTTTTT,TRBJ1-4,NA,TRBV7-8,NA
CASSFGPQNEKLFF,TGTGCCAGCAGTTTCGGGCCTCAGAATGAAAAACTGTTTTTT,TRBJ1-4,NA,TRBV28,few
CASSPGTNTDTQYF,TGTGCCAGCTCACCCGGGACAAACACAGATACGCAGTATTTT,TRBJ2-3,NA,TRBV18,NA
CSVEETSYGYTF,TGCAGCGTTGAAGAGACTTCCTATGGCTACACCTTC,TRBJ1-2,NA,TRBV29-1,NA
CASSRRRDRGRETQYF,TGTGCCAGCAGCCGTCGCCGGGACAGGGGGCGGGAGACCCAGTACTTC,TRBJ2-5,TRBD1,TRBV5-6,NA
CASSPQAGAGDTQYF,TGTGCCAGCAGTCCCCAAGCGGGAGCGGGAGATACGCAGTATTTT,TRBJ2-3,TRBD2,TRBV6-4,NA
CASSLPGQTHQGYF,TGTGCCAGCAGCTTGCCGGGACAGACCCACCAGGGGTACTTC,TRBJ2-4,TRBD1,TRBV7-2,NA
CASRENGWFSYNSPLHF,TGTGCCAGCAGGGAAAACGGGTGGTTCTCCTATAATTCACCCCTCCACTTT,TRBJ1-6,NA,TRBV28,NA
CASSLDGGSSYEQYF,TGTGCCAGCAGCTTAGATGGCGGCTCTTCCTACGAGCAGTACTTC,TRBJ2-7,NA,TRBV11-2,NA
CASSVLAGGPREQYF,TGTGCCAGCAGTGTCTTAGCGGGAGGGCCTCGGGAGCAGTACTTC,TRBJ2-7,TRBD2,TRBV2,NA
CASSEGQGNQHF,TGTGCCAGCAGTGAAGGACAGGGAAACCAGCATTTT,TRBJ1-5,TRBD1,TRBV2,NA